Listed below are T cell receptor beta chains from one sample, sequenced in a study of glioma-infiltrating T cells. TCRdb re-analysed the multiplex PCR reads in MiXCR, keeping a single row per CDR3 protein. The sample has approximately 120,000 distinct CDR3 sequences; under 30% are singletons. The sequenced material came from glioma tissue, nonneoplastic brain tissue, or PBMCs (not recorded which). The receptors were gathered from a human donor with low-grade glioma or glioblastoma, undergoing nonglioma brain surgery, or in good health (not recorded which). Each CDR3 is given with its conserved first and last residue. The D gene is left open where the match is weak. Clone size is stated in some rows and not others, as once, few, many or a class when expanded.

V gene	clone size	J gene	D gene	CDR3 DNA	CDR3 protein
TRBV20-1	many	TRBJ1-2	-	TGCAGTGCTAGAAGAAGTGGCTACACCTTC	CSARRSGYTF
TRBV6-1	many	TRBJ2-5	-	TGTGCCAGCAGCTCCATGGGAAGAAACAAACAAGAGACCCAGTACTTC	CASSSMGRNKQETQYF
TRBV6-1	once	TRBJ2-1	TRBD1	TGTGCCAGCAGTTTCGGACAGGGCTATGAGCAGTTCTTC	CASSFGQGYEQFF
TRBV7-2	many	TRBJ2-7	-	TGTGCCAGCAGCCTGAGTTATACCTACGAGCAGTACTTC	CASSLSYTYEQYF
TRBV28	many	TRBJ1-5	TRBD1	TGTGCCAGCAGCCCCACAGGACAGGGTAAACAGCCCCAGCATTTT	CASSPTGQGKQPQHF
TRBV20-1	many	TRBJ1-2	TRBD1	TGCAGTCAGGGGGACAGAAACTATGGCTACACCTTC	CSQGDRNYGYTF
TRBV29-1	many	TRBJ1-2	TRBD1	TGCAGCGGCCGACAGGGTAACTATGGCTACACCTTC	CSGRQGNYGYTF
TRBV15	many	TRBJ2-3	TRBD1	TGTGCCACCAGCAGAGATCGGACAGGGGTGGCCGCAGATACGCAGTATTTT	CATSRDRTGVAADTQYF
TRBV14	-	TRBJ2-1	-	TGTGCCAGCAGCCAAGCAAGAACCCAGTTCTTC	CASSQARTQFF
TRBV7-9	many	TRBJ2-3	-	TGTGCCAGCAGCTTCCCCGGTACGCAGTATTTT	CASSFPGTQYF